This T cell receptor beta chain comes out of a study of blood T cell repertoires in COVID-19. The protocol was immunoSEQ multiplex PCR, while the TCRdb copy is restricted to in-frame clones and leaves out a portion. The profile shows roughly 63,000 clones, 65% to 75% of them singletons. This clone was detected once. CDR1 MNHNS and CDR2 SASEGT come from the germline V gene. The V and J ends lost 3 bases and 2 bases respectively, with 10 bases between them. CDR3 length equals 14 residues. Sequences were obtained from peripheral blood. The TCR originated in a woman of 80 years or more with acute or convalescent COVID-19. The chain is built from TRBV6-1 and TRBJ1-2; possibly TRBD1 for D (6 bases). The CDR3 loop reads CASSERTENYGYTF. CDR3 DNA sequence: TGTGCCAGCAGTGAGAGGACAGAAAACTATGGCTACACCTTC.